This T cell receptor beta chain was identified in a study of blood T cell repertoires in COVID-19. Clones were read by immunoSEQ multiplex PCR, and TCRdb kept only the in-frame ones, dropping some. This sample yields a few hundred thousand clones, of which nearly 90% are seen a single time; 1.7% belongs to the top ten. Germline V lookup: CDR1 SEHNR, CDR2 FQNEAQ (reference sequence). The CDR3 is 15 residues long. V trimming: 4 bases; J trimming: 5 bases; junction bases outside the gene matches: 6. J is TRBJ2-5 and V is TRBV7-9; the match to TRBD2 covers 11 bases. Material: PBMCs or T cells enriched from blood (not recorded which). The TCR sequence derives from a woman aged 25 to 45 who had recovered from COVID-19. The CDR3 loop reads CASSSLAGGRETQYF. CDR3 DNA: TGTGCCAGCAGCTCCCTAGCGGGGGGCCGGGAGACCCAGTACTTC.